This TCR beta chain was recovered during a study of T-cell reconstitution after alpha-beta-depleted transplantation in children. Study-level findings and limits: One year post-transplant, T-cell counts and diversity were largely derived from T cells produced anew. Roughly two months post-transplant, alpha-beta T cells reportedly originated from several hundred graft clones that had expanded.

Preparing the TCRbeta library involved the use of unique molecular identifiers. Each CDR3 protein gets one entry after TCRdb re-called the PCR reads with MiXCR. Of hundreds of thousands of distinct CDR3 sequences detected, about 15% appear once; the ten largest clones hold under 6%. Trimming took 5 bases from V and 0 from J; bases not matched to a gene: 7. The germline CDR1 and CDR2 sequences are MNHEY and SVGEGT. The CDR3 is 15 residues long. Comments on this clonotype: As yet, its antigen is unknown.

This sample comprised PBMCs, mostly from graft donor cells, obtained 360 days after TCRalphabeta/CD19-depleted stem cell transplant. This receptor was identified in a male patient between 5 and 17 years old who had a stem cell transplant for acute lymphoblastic leukemia, so the T cells may come from the graft donor. This chain links TRBV6-2 or TRBV6-3 with TRBJ2-7; 7 nucleotides match TRBD2. Here the CDR3 DNA reads TGTGCCAGCAGTCCGCGAGCGGGGTTCTCCTACGAGCAGTACTTC. The encoded protein is CASSPRAGFSYEQYF.